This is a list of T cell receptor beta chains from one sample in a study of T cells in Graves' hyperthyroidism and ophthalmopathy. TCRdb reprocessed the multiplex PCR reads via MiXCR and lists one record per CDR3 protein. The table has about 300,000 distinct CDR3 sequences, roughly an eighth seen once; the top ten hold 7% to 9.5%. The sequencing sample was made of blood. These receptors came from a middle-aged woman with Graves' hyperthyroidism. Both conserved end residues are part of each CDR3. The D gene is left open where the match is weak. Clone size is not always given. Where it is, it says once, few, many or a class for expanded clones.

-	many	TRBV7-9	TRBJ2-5	CASSLARQSWAIQETQYF	TGTGCCAGCAGCTTAGCTCGCCAGAGCTGGGCTATACAAGAGACCCAGTACTTC
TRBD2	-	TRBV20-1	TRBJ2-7	CSARDPAPPPSGSGWGYEQYF	TGCAGTGCTAGAGATCCCGCCCCCCCCCCTAGCGGGAGTGGGTGGGGCTACGAGCAGTACTTC
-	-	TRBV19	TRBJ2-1	CASSMDDEQFF	TGTGCCAGTAGTATGGACGATGAGCAGTTCTTC
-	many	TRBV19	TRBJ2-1	CASTSLQDNEQFF	TGTGCCAGTACTTCCCTACAGGACAATGAGCAGTTCTTC
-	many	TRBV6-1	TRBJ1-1	CASSRNPKGPTEAFF	TGTGCCAGCAGCCGTAATCCGAAGGGGCCCACTGAAGCTTTCTTT
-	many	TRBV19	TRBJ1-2	CASSIDRGYGYTF	TGTGCCAGTAGTATAGATCGAGGGTATGGCTACACCTTC
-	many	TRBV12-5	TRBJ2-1	CASGLTTYNEQFF	TGTGCTAGTGGTTTGACAACTTACAATGAGCAGTTCTTC
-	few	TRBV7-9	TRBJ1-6	CASSYYNSPLHF	TGTGCCAGCAGCTACTATAATTCACCCCTCCACTTT
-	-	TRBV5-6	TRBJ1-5	CASSPWLGSNQPQHF	TGTGCCAGCAGCCCATGGCTGGGTAGCAATCAGCCCCAGCATTTT
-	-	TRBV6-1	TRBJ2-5	CASSLNGGTDRTFQETQYF	TGTGCCAGCAGTTTAAATGGAGGTACCGACAGAACTTTTCAAGAGACCCAGTACTTC
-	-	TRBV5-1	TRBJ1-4	CASSLVTANEKLFF	TGCGCCAGCAGCTTGGTGACAGCTAATGAAAAACTGTTTTTT
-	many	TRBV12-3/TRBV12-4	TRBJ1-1	CASSFVGTEAFF	TGTGCCAGCAGTTTTGTTGGCACTGAAGCTTTCTTT
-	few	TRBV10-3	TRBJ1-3	CAISDNGVVDGNTIYF	TGTGCCATCAGTGATAACGGGGTGGTAGATGGAAACACCATATATTTT
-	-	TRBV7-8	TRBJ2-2	CASSSWNSSDTGELFF	TGTGCCAGCAGCTCCTGGAATAGTTCGGACACCGGGGAGCTGTTTTTT
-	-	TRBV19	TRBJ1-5	CASTDGRIIQPQHF	TGTGCCAGTACCGATGGGAGGATCATTCAGCCCCAGCATTTT
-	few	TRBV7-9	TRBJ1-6	CASSTRGEPSYNSPLHF	TGTGCCAGCAGCACCCGGGGGGAACCCTCCTATAATTCACCCCTCCACTTT
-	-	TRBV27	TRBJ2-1	CASSPTRSGHNYNEQFF	TGTGCCAGCAGCCCCACCCGATCGGGACATAACTACAATGAGCAGTTCTTC
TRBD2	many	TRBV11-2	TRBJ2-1	CASSLVGGRTVEQFF	TGTGCCAGCAGCTTAGTTGGCGGGAGAACTGTTGAGCAGTTCTTC
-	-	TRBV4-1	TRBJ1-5	CASSHQLISDQPHHF	TGCGCCAGCAGCCATCAATTAATCTCCGATCAGCCCCATCATTTT
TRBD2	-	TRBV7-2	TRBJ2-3	CASSPSSGSADTQYF	TGTGCCAGCAGCCCCTCTAGCGGGAGTGCAGATACGCAGTATTTT
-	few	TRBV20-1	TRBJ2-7	CSARDRGNSAGEQYF	TGCAGTGCTAGAGACCGGGGTAATAGCGCGGGGGAGCAGTACTTC
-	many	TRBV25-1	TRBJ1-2	CASSFGEGNYGYTF	TGTGCCAGCAGTTTTGGGGAGGGGAACTATGGCTACACCTTC
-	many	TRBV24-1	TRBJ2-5	CATSDTGPEETQYF	TGTGCCACCAGTGACACAGGGCCTGAGGAGACCCAGTACTTC
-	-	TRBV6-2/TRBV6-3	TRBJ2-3	CASSTTGADTQYF	TGTGCCAGCAGTACCACCGGGGCAGATACGCAGTATTTT
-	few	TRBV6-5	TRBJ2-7	CASSYWGEQYF	TGTGCCAGCAGTTACTGGGGCGAGCAGTACTTC
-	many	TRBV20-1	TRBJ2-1	CSASDRSSSYNEQFF	TGCAGTGCTAGTGATAGGTCGAGCTCCTACAATGAGCAGTTCTTC